These 2 T cell receptor beta chains originate from one sample sequenced in a study of cytomegalovirus exposure and HLA in healthy donors. Both 60 Vbeta primers and 13 Jbeta primers went into the PCR. Assay used: immunoSEQ multiplex PCR; TCRdb lists only in-frame clones, some missing. Found here are about 270,000 clones, 65% to 85% of them singletons; the top ten hold around 2.3%. Sequencing was done on a sample of PBMCs. The receptors come from a female donor in good health and CMV-seronegative.

The V call is TRBV7-3, the J call TRBJ2-3; 8 positions match TRBD1. The CDR3 is 16 amino acids. Germline V gene sequence: CDR1 SGHTA, CDR2 FQGTGA. V gave up 1 base and J gave up 3 bases; unmatched junction bases: 6. Here the CDR3 reads CASSLSADRGTDTQYF. DNA for the CDR3: TGTGCCAGCAGCTTAAGTGCCGACAGGGGAACAGATACGCAGTATTTT.

The chain links TRBV27 to TRBJ2-7; 10 nucleotides agree with TRBD2. The CDR3 is made up of 15 amino acids. In germline, CDR1 is MNHEY, CDR2 SMNVEV (reference sequence). V shed 5 bases, J shed 4 bases, and the junction held 8 bases outside the gene matches. The CDR3 sequence: CASSPKPGLAYEQYF. The CDR3 coding sequence is TGTGCCAGCAGTCCTAAGCCGGGACTAGCGTACGAGCAGTACTTC.